A single TCR beta chain is shown here with its context. The antigen is not known. The data belong to a study of T cells in narcolepsy. Study context: Donors had narcolepsy type 1 or type 2, or were healthy controls. General observations from the study: Healthy controls reportedly lacked the autoreactive clonotypes serially found in patients' blood.

The germline V and J ends were trimmed by 6 bases and 1 base, with 16 bases remaining between them. Germline-derived CDR1 and CDR2 are MNHEY and SVGAGI. The CDR3 is 15 residues long. TCRdb's table, derived via immunoSEQ multiplex PCR, lists solely in-frame clones and lacks some. This repertoire shows some 25,000 clones, roughly 80% found once; its top ten account for 0.71%. The gene calls are TRBV6-5 and TRBJ2-7; the D gene is possibly TRBD1 (6 bases). The sequence came from a human donor with narcolepsy. The material sequenced was CD45RA- memory CD4+ T cells from PBMCs. The CDR3 coding sequence is TGTGCCAGCAGCCTCCTTGGACAGATATCCTACGAGCAGTACTTC. As protein: CASSLLGQISYEQYF.